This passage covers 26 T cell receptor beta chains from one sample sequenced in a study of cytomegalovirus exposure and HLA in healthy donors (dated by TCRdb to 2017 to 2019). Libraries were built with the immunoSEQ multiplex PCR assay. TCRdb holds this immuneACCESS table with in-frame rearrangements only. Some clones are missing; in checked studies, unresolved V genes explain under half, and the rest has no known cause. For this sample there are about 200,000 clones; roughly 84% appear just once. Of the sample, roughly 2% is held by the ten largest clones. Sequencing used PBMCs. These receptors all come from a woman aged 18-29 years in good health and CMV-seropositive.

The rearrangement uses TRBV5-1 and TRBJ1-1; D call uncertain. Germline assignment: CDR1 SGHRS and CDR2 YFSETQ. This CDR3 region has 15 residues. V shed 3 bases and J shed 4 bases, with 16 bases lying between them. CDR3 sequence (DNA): TGCGCCAGCAGCTGGGGAGGAGGCGGGAGCACTGAAGCTTTCTTT. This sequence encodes CASSWGGGGSTEAFF.

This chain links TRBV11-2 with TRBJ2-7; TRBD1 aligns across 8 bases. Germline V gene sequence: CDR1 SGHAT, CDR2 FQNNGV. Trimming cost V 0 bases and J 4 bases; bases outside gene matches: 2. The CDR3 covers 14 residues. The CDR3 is CASSLDRGRYEQYF. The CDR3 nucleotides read TGTGCCAGCAGCTTAGACAGGGGGCGGTACGAGCAGTACTTC.

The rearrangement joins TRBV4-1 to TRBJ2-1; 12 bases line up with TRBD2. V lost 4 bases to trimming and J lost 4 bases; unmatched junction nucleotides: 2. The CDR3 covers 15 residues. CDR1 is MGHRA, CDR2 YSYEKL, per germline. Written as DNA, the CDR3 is TGCGCCAGCAGCCTTGGACTAGCGGGGTACAATGAGCAGTTCTTC. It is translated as CASSLGLAGYNEQFF.

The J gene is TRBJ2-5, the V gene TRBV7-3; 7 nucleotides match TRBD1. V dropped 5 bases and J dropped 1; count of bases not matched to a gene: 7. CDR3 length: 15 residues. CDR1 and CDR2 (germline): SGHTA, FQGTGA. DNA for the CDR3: TGTGCCAGCAGCGCCAGACAGGGACCCCAAGAGACCCAGTACTTC. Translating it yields CASSARQGPQETQYF.

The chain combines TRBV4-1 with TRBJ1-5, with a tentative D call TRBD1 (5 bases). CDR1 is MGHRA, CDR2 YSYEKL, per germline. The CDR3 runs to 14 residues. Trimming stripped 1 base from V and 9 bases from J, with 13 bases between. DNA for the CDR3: TGCGCCAGCAGCCAAGCCGACAGTACGGGGCCCCAGCATTTT. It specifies CASSQADSTGPQHF.

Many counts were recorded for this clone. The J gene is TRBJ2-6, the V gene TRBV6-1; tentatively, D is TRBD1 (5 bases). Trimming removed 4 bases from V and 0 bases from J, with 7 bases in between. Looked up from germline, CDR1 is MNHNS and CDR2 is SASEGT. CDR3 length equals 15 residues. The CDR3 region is CASSGTISGANVLTF. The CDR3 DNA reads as TGTGCCAGCAGTGGGACAATCTCTGGGGCCAACGTCCTGACTTTC.

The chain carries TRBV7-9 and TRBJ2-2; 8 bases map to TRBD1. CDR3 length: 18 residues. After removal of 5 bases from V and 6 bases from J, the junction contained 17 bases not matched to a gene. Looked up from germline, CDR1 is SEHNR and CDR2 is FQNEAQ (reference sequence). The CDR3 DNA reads TGTGCCAGCAGCCCGCGCCCTCGAACAGGGGGTAGTCCCGGGGAGCTGTTTTTT. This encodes CASSPRPRTGGSPGELFF.

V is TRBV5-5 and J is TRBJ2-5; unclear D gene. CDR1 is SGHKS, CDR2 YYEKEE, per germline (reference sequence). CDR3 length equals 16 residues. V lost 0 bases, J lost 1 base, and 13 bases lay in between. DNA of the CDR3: TGTGCCAGCAGCTTGGGTCCAGCGAGAAGCCAAGAGACCCAGTACTTC. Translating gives CASSLGPARSQETQYF.

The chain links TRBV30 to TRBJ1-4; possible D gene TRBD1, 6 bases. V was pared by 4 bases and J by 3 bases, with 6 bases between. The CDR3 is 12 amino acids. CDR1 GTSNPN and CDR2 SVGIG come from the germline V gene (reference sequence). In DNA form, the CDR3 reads TGTGCCTGGACAGGGGCTAATGAAAAACTGTTTTTT. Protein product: CAWTGANEKLFF.

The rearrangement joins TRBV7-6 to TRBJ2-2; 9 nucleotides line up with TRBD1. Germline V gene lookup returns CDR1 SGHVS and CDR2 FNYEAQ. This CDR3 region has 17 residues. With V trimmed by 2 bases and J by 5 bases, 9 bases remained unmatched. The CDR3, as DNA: TGTGCCAGCAGCTTATATGGAATACAGGGGGCGACCGGGGAGCTGTTTTTT. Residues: CASSLYGIQGATGELFF.

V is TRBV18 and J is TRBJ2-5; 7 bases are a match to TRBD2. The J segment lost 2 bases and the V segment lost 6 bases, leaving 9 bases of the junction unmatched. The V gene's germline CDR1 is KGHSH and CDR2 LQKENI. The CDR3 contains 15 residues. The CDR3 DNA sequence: TGTGCCAGCTCCACGGGAGGCTTGGGGCAAGAGACCCAGTACTTC. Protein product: CASSTGGLGQETQYF.

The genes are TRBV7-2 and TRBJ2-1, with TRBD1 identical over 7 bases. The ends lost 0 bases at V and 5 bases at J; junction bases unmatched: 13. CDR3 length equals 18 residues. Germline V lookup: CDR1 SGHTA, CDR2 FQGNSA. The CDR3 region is CASSLAYGTALRNNEQFF. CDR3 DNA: TGTGCCAGCAGCTTAGCCTACGGGACAGCCCTCCGTAACAATGAGCAGTTCTTC.

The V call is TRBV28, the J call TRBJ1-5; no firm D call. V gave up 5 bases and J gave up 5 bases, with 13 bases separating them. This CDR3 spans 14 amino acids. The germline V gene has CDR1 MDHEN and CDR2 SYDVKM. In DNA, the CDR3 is TGTGCCAGCAGTGGCTCTTCCCTTTATCAGCCCCAGCATTTT. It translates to CASSGSSLYQPQHF.

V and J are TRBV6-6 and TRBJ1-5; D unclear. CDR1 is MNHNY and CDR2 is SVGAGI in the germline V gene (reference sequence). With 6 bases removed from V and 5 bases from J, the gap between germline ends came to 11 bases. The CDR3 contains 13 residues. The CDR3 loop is CASSLTRDQPQHF. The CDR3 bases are TGTGCCAGCAGCCTCACCCGAGATCAGCCCCAGCATTTT.

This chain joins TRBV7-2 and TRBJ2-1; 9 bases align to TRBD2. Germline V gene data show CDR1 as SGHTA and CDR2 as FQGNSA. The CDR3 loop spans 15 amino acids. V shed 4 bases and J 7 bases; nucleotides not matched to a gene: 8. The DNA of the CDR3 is TGTGCCAGCAGCTCTCTGGCGGGAGGGCCTAATGAGCAGTTCTTC. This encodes CASSSLAGGPNEQFF. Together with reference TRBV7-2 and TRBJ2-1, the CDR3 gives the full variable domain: GAGVSQSPSNKVTEKGKDVELRCDPISGHTALYWYRQSLGQGLEFLIYFQGNSAPDKSGLPSDRFSAERTGGSVSTLTIQRTQQEDSAVYLCASSSLAGGPNEQFFGPGTRLTVL.

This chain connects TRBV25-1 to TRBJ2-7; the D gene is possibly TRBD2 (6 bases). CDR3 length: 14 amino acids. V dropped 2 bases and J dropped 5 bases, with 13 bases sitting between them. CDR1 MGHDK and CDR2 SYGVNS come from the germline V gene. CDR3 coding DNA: TGTGCCAGCAGTGAACGGGGGATGGGCCACGAGCAGTACTTC. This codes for CASSERGMGHEQYF.

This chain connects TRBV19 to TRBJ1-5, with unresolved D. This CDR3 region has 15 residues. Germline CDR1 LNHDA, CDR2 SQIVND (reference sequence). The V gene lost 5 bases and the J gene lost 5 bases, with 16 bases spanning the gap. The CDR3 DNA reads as TGTGCCAGTAGTCGCCAGGTAGGTTGGGATCAGCCCCAGCATTTT. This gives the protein CASSRQVGWDQPQHF.

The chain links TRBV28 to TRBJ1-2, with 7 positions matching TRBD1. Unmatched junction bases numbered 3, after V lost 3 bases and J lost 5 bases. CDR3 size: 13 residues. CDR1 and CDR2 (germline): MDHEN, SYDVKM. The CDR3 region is CASSLRGRYGYTF. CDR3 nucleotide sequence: TGTGCCAGCAGTTTGAGGGGGCGATATGGCTACACCTTC.

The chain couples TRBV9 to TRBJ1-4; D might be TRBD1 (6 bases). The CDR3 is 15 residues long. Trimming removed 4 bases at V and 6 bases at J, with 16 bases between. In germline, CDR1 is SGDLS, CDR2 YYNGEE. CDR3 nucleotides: TGTGCCAGCAGCCCCAGGGGTAATCTTGATGAAAAACTGTTTTTT. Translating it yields CASSPRGNLDEKLFF.

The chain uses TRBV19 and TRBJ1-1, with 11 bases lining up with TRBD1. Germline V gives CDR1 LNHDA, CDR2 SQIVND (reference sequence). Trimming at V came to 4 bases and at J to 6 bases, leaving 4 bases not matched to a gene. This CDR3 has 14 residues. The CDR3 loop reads CASSRTGGAAEAFF. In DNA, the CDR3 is TGTGCCAGTAGTAGGACAGGGGGCGCGGCTGAAGCTTTCTTT.

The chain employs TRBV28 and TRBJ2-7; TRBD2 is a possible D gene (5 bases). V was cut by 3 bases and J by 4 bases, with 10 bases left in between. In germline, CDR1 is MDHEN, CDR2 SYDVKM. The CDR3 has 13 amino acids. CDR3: CASSFLRRYEQYF. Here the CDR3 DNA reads TGTGCCAGCAGTTTCCTCAGGAGGTACGAGCAGTACTTC.

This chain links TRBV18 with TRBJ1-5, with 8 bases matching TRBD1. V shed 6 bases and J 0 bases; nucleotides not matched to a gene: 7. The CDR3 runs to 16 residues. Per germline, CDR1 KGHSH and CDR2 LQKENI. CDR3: CASSGQGINSNQPQHF. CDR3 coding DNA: TGTGCCAGCTCTGGACAGGGAATTAATAGCAATCAGCCCCAGCATTTT.

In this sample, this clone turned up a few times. The CDR3 here is CASGQGGLGYTF. CDR3 in DNA: TGTGCCAGCGGCCAGGGAGGACTGGGCTACACCTTC. The rearrangement joins TRBV7-2 to TRBJ1-2, with a possible D match to TRBD1 (5 bases). CDR1 and CDR2 (germline): SGHTA, FQGNSA. The CDR3 loop spans 12 amino acids. The germline V and J ends were trimmed by 8 bases and 8 bases, with 15 bases remaining between them.

This CDR3 reads CASGSAGGYTF. CDR3 bases: TGTGCTAGTGGTTCCGCGGGTGGATACACCTTC. V is TRBV12-5 and J is TRBJ1-2; D not certain. V shed 4 bases and J shed 11 bases, with 11 bases lying between them. This CDR3 has 11 residues. The germline V gene encodes CDR1 LGHNT and CDR2 FRNRAP.

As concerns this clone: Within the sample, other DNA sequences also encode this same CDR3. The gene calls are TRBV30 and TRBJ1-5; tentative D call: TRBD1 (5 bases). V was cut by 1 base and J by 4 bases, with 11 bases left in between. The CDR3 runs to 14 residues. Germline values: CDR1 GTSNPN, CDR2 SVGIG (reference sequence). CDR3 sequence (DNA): TGTGCCTGGAGTGCAGGCCAGGGTAATCAGCCCCAGCATTTT. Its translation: CAWSAGQGNQPQHF. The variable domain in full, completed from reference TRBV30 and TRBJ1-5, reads SQTIHQWPATLVQPVGSPLSLECTVEGTSNPNLYWYRQAAGRGLQLLFYSVGIGQISSEVPQNLSASRPQDRQFILSSKKLLLSDSGFYLCAWSAGQGNQPQHFGDGTRLSIL.

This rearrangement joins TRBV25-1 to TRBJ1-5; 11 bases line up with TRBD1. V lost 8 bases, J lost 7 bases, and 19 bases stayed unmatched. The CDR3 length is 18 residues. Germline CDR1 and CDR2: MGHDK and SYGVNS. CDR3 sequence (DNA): TGTGCCAGCCCTACTAACGGACAGGGGGCGCTTCCGACGCAGCCCCAGCATTTT. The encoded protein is CASPTNGQGALPTQPQHF.